A single sample gave rise to the 31 T cell receptor beta chains below, sequenced in a study of T cell responses to AZD1222 COVID-19 vaccine. Profiling relied on immunoSEQ multiplex PCR, and the TCRdb table lists in-frame clones only, not all of them. Of more than 110,000 clones listed, around 90% are singletons. This sample comprised peripheral blood, obtained 28 days after the second AZD1222 dose. These receptors originate from an adult who received the AZD1222 COVID-19 vaccine.

The sample holds many counts of this clone. J is TRBJ2-7 and V is TRBV30; TRBD1 or TRBD2 may be the D gene (6 bases each). Germline CDR1 GTSNPN, CDR2 SVGIG (reference sequence). The V gene lost 4 bases and the J gene lost 4 bases, with 20 bases spanning the gap. The CDR3 totals 15 residues. CDR3 DNA: TGTGCCTGGACCTCCCCCGGGGGCAGACGATACGAGCAGTACTTC. This codes for CAWTSPGGRRYEQYF.

The V call is TRBV21-1, the J call TRBJ2-7; the tabulated D call, TRBD2, remains unverified against the DNA. TRBV21-1 represents a pseudogene. CDR3 size: 17 residues. CDR3 DNA sequence: TGTGCCAGCAGCAAAAGTCGACTAGCGGGAATCTCCTACGAGCAGTACTTC. Its protein product is CASSKSRLAGISYEQYF.

The chain is built from TRBV28 and TRBJ1-1, with a possible D match to TRBD1 (6 bases). The germline CDR1 and CDR2 sequences are MDHEN and SYDVKM. Trimming removed 8 bases from V and 7 bases from J, with 20 bases in between. This CDR3 comprises 14 residues. The CDR3 region is CASVSGGLKDEAFF. The CDR3 region has the DNA TGTGCCAGCGTATCCGGGGGGCTCAAGGATGAAGCTTTCTTT.

The chain is built from TRBV20-1 and TRBJ1-2, with no clear D. This CDR3 is 11 amino acids long. Germline lookup yields CDR1 DFQATT and CDR2 SNEGSKA (reference sequence). Trimming left V 3 bases short and J 4 bases short, with 6 bases between. The DNA of the CDR3 is TGCAGTGCTAGGCCGCGCTATGGCTACACCTTC. Translation gives CSARPRYGYTF.

The chain has TRBV27 and TRBJ2-4, with 9 bases identical to TRBD1. CDR3 length equals 16 residues. Germline CDR1 reads MNHEY; CDR2 reads SMNVEV (reference sequence). V was clipped by 6 bases and J by 0 bases; unmatched bases: 6. CDR3 amino acids: CASSRDRVLAKNIQYF. As DNA, the CDR3 is TGTGCCAGCAGCCGGGACAGGGTATTAGCCAAAAACATTCAGTACTTC.

The CDR3 DNA reads TGTGCCAGCAGTTTGTACAGCACCTACGAGCAGTACTTC. Protein sequence: CASSLYSTYEQYF. This sequence joins TRBV28 and TRBJ2-7; the D is unclear. CDR3 length: 13 amino acids. With 3 bases removed from V and 2 bases from J, the gap between germline ends came to 8 bases. Germline loops: CDR1 MDHEN, CDR2 SYDVKM.

The J gene is TRBJ2-5, the V gene TRBV6-5, with TRBD1 matching 10 bases. V lost 6 bases and J lost 13; bases outside the gene matches: 14. The CDR3 sequence is 14 residues long. Per the germline V gene, CDR1 is MNHEY and CDR2 is SVGAGI. The CDR3 spells CASRQTGQGHLGYF. The CDR3 nucleotides are TGTGCCAGCAGGCAAACGGGACAGGGGCATCTAGGGTACTTC.

J is TRBJ1-4 and V is TRBV15; D is unresolved. The V end lost 2 bases, the J end lost 5 bases, and 18 bases lay between the germline ends. The CDR3 is 17 amino acids. CDR1 is LNHNV and CDR2 is YYDKDF in the germline V gene (reference sequence). CDR3 DNA: TGTGCCACCAGCAGAACTTGGCCCTTAGAAGGGAATGAAAAACTGTTTTTT. Protein: CATSRTWPLEGNEKLFF.

This chain uses TRBV30 with TRBJ2-7, with 7 bases matching TRBD2. This CDR3 is built from 15 residues. With V trimmed by 4 bases and J by 3 bases, 12 bases remained unmatched. Germline V gene lookup returns CDR1 GTSNPN and CDR2 SVGIG (reference sequence). The CDR3 bases are TGTGCCTGGACCAAGCGGGGTCAGCAGCTCTACGAGCAGTACTTC. Encoded protein: CAWTKRGQQLYEQYF.

In DNA form, the CDR3 reads TGTGCCAGCAGTGAACTGGGAAAACTGTTTTTT. It yields the protein CASSELGKLFF. The chain couples TRBV2 to TRBJ1-4, with no clear D. Germline CDR1 SNHLY, CDR2 FYNNEI. The V end was cut by 2 bases, the J end by 10 bases, with 5 bases between. The CDR3 sequence is 11 residues long.

The V call is TRBV7-6, the J call TRBJ2-3; TRBD1 aligns across 7 bases. Germline lookup yields CDR1 SGHVS and CDR2 FNYEAQ. This CDR3 has 15 amino acids. J gave up 0 bases and V 5 bases, and 5 bases lay outside the gene matches. The CDR3 region is CASSPRGLSTDTQYF. The CDR3 nucleotides are TGTGCCAGCAGCCCGAGGGGGCTGAGCACAGATACGCAGTATTTT.

This rearrangement joins TRBV25-1 to TRBJ2-1; D could derive from TRBD1 or TRBD2 (5 bases each). The ends were cut back, 4 bases at V and 4 bases at J, with 8 bases in the middle. This CDR3 is built from 13 residues. Germline CDR1 reads MGHDK; CDR2 reads SYGVNS. CDR3 sequence: CASSVGGYNEQFF. In DNA, the CDR3 is TGTGCCAGCAGTGTTGGGGGATACAATGAGCAGTTCTTC.

The chain combines TRBV27 with TRBJ2-7, with D possibly matching TRBD1 (5 bases). Trimming left V 3 bases short and J 2 bases short, with 8 bases between. CDR1 and CDR2 from the germline V gene are MNHEY and SMNVEV (reference sequence). The CDR3 has 13 residues. The CDR3: CASSFDRAYEQYF. The CDR3 bases are TGTGCCAGCAGTTTCGACAGAGCCTACGAGCAGTACTTC.

The chain employs TRBV7-2 and TRBJ1-2; D is unresolved. In germline, CDR1 is SGHTA, CDR2 FQGNSA. V lost 5 bases and J 4 bases, leaving 14 bases between the germline ends. The CDR3 sequence is 14 residues long. CDR3 sequence: CASSPDGSLYGYTF. CDR3 bases: TGTGCCAGCAGCCCGGATGGGTCCCTCTATGGCTACACCTTC. The full variable domain, completed using reference TRBV7-2 and TRBJ1-2, is GAGVSQSPSNKVTEKGKDVELRCDPISGHTALYWYRQSLGQGLEFLIYFQGNSAPDKSGLPSDRFSAERTGGSVSTLTIQRTQQEDSAVYLCASSPDGSLYGYTFGSGTRLTVV.

DNA of the CDR3: TGTGCCAGCTGCCGGGGGACTAGCGGGGAAGAGACCCAGTACTTC. Translated: CASCRGTSGEETQYF. This chain joins TRBV5-8 and TRBJ2-5; TRBD2 aligns across 13 bases. Germline V gene data show CDR1 as SGHTS and CDR2 as YDEGEE. V was clipped by 7 bases and J by 3 bases; unmatched bases: 6. CDR3 length equals 15 residues.

This chain uses TRBV3-1 (or the pseudogene TRBV3-2) with TRBJ1-6; 11 bases map to TRBD1. The CDR3 totals 15 residues. CDR1 LGHDT and CDR2 YNNKEL come from the germline V gene (reference sequence). With V trimmed by 4 bases and J by 9 bases, 5 bases remained unmatched. CDR3 nucleotide sequence: TGTGCCAGCAGCCTGTGGACAGGGGGCATTTCACCCCTCCACTTT. Its translation: CASSLWTGGISPLHF.

V is TRBV9 and J is TRBJ2-3; D unclear. V was shortened by 4 bases and J by 0 bases, with 18 bases between the two germline ends. This CDR3 comprises 17 residues. Germline assignment: CDR1 SGDLS and CDR2 YYNGEE. The CDR3 here is CASSSDRLRTSTDTQYF. CDR3 DNA: TGTGCCAGCAGCTCCGATCGCCTACGTACTAGCACAGATACGCAGTATTTT.

This rearrangement joins TRBV5-5 to TRBJ2-7; no definite D call. CDR1 is SGHKS and CDR2 is YYEKEE in the germline V gene (reference sequence). The CDR3 has 12 amino acids. V lost 4 bases to trimming and J lost 0 bases, with 5 bases between them. CDR3 DNA sequence: TGTGCCAGCAGCCCCCGCTCCTACGAGCAGTACTTC. It is translated as CASSPRSYEQYF.

A remark on this clone: This sample includes further DNA sequences coding for the same CDR3. The CDR3, as DNA: TGTGCCAGCATCGGATACGGCAATCAGCCCCAGCATTTT. Protein sequence: CASIGYGNQPQHF. The chain recombines TRBV28 with TRBJ1-5, with D unclear. Trimming pared 7 bases from V and 2 bases from J, leaving 9 bases between. The CDR3 is made up of 13 amino acids. Germline CDR1 is MDHEN and CDR2 is SYDVKM.

The chain uses TRBV9 and TRBJ2-3; TRBD2 matches at 11 bases. CDR1 and CDR2 from the germline V gene are SGDLS and YYNGEE. The CDR3 has 17 amino acids. V trimming: 4 bases; J trimming: 3 bases; junction bases outside the gene matches: 10. CDR3 DNA sequence: TGTGCCAGCAGCCCATATAGCGGGGGGGCCGGGACAGATACGCAGTATTTT. Translated: CASSPYSGGAGTDTQYF.

The rearrangement uses TRBV24-1 and TRBJ2-5, with 7 bases lining up with TRBD1. This CDR3 spans 15 amino acids. Germline loops: CDR1 KGHDR, CDR2 SFDVKD. Trimming removed 5 bases from V and 4 bases from J; junction bases left unmatched: 9. The CDR3 reads CATSVSTGAGETQYF. CDR3 coding DNA: TGTGCCACCAGTGTTAGTACAGGGGCCGGAGAGACCCAGTACTTC.

The rearrangement links TRBV30 to TRBJ2-5, with D tentatively TRBD1 (5 bases). Trimming removed 7 bases from V and 0 bases from J, with 12 bases in between. Germline V gene sequence: CDR1 GTSNPN, CDR2 SVGIG (reference sequence). The CDR3 sequence is 13 residues long. Here the CDR3 reads CASQTDNQETQYF. CDR3 coding DNA: TGTGCCTCACAGACAGATAACCAAGAGACCCAGTACTTC.

V is TRBV27 and J is TRBJ2-1, with TRBD1 matching over 9 bases. CDR3 size: 17 residues. Germline CDR1 is MNHEY and CDR2 is SMNVEV (reference sequence). The J segment lost 7 bases and the V segment lost 5 bases, leaving 15 bases of the junction unmatched. The CDR3 region has the DNA TGTGCCAGCAGTACCCGAGGGGGGGACAGGGTAGGGAATGAGCAGTTCTTC. Translated, it gives CASSTRGGDRVGNEQFF.

The chain employs TRBV19 and TRBJ2-4; 8 bases are shared with TRBD1. Germline V gene data show CDR1 as LNHDA and CDR2 as SQIVND (reference sequence). This CDR3 region has 14 residues. V lost 8 bases and J lost 7; bases outside the gene matches: 10. This CDR3 is CASGTGRDRNIQYF. The CDR3 coding sequence is TGTGCCAGTGGGACAGGCCGAGATAGGAACATTCAGTACTTC. Full variable domain (remainder filled in from reference TRBV19 and TRBJ2-4): DGGITQSPKYLFRKEGQNVTLSCEQNLNHDAMYWYRQDPGQGLRLIYYSQIVNDFQKGDIAEGYSVSREKKESFPLTVTSAQKNPTAFYLCASGTGRDRNIQYFGAGTRLSVL.

The chain has TRBV2 and TRBJ2-5, with D unresolved. The CDR3 runs 13 residues. In germline, CDR1 is SNHLY, CDR2 FYNNEI. Trimming shortened V by 5 bases and J by 5 bases, and 12 bases separated the two germline ends. The CDR3 DNA sequence: TGTGCCAGCAGTATTGACCGTCAGGAGACCCAGTACTTC. Amino acids: CASSIDRQETQYF.

The chain couples TRBV7-6 to TRBJ2-5; 7 bases line up with TRBD2. Per the germline V gene, CDR1 is SGHVS and CDR2 is FNYEAQ. The CDR3 spans 21 residues. V lost 6 bases and J lost 1; bases outside the gene matches: 26. Here the CDR3 reads CASSRPLPGLNLVDTQETQYF. DNA of the CDR3: TGTGCCAGCAGTCGGCCCCTCCCGGGACTAAATCTGGTCGACACCCAAGAGACCCAGTACTTC.

The chain employs TRBV7-2 and TRBJ1-1; D is uncertain. Germline V lookup: CDR1 SGHTA, CDR2 FQGNSA. The CDR3 spans 14 residues. Trimming left V 1 base short and J 3 bases short, with 9 bases between. In DNA form, the CDR3 reads TGTGCCAGCAGCTTAGGAACTGTGGACACTGAAGCTTTCTTT. It codes for CASSLGTVDTEAFF.

The CDR3 nucleotides read TGTGCCAGCAGCCCCCAGTGGGATACGCAGTATTTT. It translates to CASSPQWDTQYF. J is TRBJ2-3 and V is TRBV7-2; no definite D call. Germline CDR1 SGHTA, CDR2 FQGNSA. The CDR3 sequence is 12 residues long. V was clipped by 5 bases and J by 6 bases, with 9 bases between them.

The chain uses TRBV19 and TRBJ1-1; D unresolved. Germline V lookup: CDR1 LNHDA, CDR2 SQIVND (reference sequence). CDR3 size: 13 residues. The V and J ends lost 3 bases and 6 bases respectively, with 11 bases between them. CDR3 region: CASSIRDGAEAFF. CDR3 bases: TGTGCCAGTAGTATCAGAGATGGCGCTGAAGCTTTCTTT.

The chain carries TRBV7-8 and TRBJ2-5; 7 positions match TRBD1. The V gene's germline CDR1 is SGHVS and CDR2 FQNEAQ. The CDR3 sequence is 15 residues long. V lost 4 bases and J lost 5; bases outside the gene matches: 10. CDR3 protein: CASSSGTVHSETQYF. The CDR3 DNA reads as TGTGCCAGCAGCTCCGGGACAGTTCATTCGGAGACCCAGTACTTC.

The V call is TRBV7-2, the J call TRBJ2-2; D is unclear. Germline CDR1 and CDR2: SGHTA and FQGNSA. Trimming left V 4 bases short and J 6 bases short, with 15 bases between. CDR3 length: 15 residues. DNA of the CDR3: TGTGCCAGCAGCTCCGCTTCAACAATGTCCGGGGAGCTGTTTTTT. Translation gives CASSSASTMSGELFF.